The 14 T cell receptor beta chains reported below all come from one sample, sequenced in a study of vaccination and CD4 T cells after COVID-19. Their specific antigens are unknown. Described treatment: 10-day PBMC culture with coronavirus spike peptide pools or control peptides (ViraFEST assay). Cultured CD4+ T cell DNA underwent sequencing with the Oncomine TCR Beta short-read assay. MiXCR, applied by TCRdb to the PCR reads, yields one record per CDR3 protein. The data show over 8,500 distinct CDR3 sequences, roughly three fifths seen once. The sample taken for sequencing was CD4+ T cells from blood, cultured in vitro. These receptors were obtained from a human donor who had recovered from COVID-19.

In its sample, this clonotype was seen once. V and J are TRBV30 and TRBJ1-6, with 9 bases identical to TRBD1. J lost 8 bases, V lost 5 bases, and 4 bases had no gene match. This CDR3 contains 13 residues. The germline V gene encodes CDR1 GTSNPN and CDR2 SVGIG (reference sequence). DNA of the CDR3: TGTGCCTGGGCACAGGGGGCGTATTCACCCCTCCACTTT. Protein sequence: CAWAQGAYSPLHF.

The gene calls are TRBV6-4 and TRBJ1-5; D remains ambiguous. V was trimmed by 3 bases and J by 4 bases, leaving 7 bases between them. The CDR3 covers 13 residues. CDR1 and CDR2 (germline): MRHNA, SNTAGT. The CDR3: CASSERENQPQHF. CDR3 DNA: TGTGCCAGCAGTGAAAGGGAAAATCAGCCCCAGCATTTT.

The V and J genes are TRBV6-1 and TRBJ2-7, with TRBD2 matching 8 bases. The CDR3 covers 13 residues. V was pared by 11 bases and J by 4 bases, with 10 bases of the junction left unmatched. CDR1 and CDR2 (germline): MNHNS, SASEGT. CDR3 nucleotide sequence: TGTGCCGTACGACGGGAGGGCCTATACGAGCAGTACTTC. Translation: CAVRREGLYEQYF.

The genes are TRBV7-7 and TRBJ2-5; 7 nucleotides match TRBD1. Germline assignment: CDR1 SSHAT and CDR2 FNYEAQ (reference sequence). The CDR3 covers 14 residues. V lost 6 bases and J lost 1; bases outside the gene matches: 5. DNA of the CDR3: TGTGCCAGCAGTACGGGACAGATCCAAGAGACCCAGTACTTC. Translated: CASSTGQIQETQYF.

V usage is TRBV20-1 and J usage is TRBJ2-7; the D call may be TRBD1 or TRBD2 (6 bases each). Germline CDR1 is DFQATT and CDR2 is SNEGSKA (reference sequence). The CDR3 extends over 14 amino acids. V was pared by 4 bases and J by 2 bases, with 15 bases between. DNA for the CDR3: TGCAGTGCTATACAGGGCCGGGAGCCCTACGAGCAGTACTTC. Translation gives CSAIQGREPYEQYF.

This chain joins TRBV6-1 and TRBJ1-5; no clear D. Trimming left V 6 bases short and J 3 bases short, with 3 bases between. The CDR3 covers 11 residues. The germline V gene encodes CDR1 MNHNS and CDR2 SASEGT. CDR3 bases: TGTGCCAGCAGGCTCAATCAGCCCCAGCATTTT. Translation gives CASRLNQPQHF.

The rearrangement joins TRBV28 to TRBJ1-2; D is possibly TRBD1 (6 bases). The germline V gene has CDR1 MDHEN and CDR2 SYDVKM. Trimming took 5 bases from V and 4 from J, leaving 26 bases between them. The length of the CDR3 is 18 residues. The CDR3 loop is CASSPTGLGGPSRYGYTF. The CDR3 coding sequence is TGTGCCAGCAGTCCCACCGGCCTTGGGGGCCCTAGTCGCTATGGCTACACCTTC.

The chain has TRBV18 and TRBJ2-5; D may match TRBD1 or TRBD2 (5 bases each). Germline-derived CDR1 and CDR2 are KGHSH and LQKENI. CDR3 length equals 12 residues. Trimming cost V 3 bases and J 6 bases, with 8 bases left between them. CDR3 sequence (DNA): TGTGCCAGCTCACCCGAGGGGAAGACCCAGTACTTC. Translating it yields CASSPEGKTQYF.

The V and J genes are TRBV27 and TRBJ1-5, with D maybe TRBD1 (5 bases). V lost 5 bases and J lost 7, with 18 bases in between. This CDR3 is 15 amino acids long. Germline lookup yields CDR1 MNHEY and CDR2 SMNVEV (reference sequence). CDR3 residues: CASSPLTALEQPQHF. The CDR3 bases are TGTGCCAGCAGTCCACTGACAGCTTTGGAACAGCCCCAGCATTTT.

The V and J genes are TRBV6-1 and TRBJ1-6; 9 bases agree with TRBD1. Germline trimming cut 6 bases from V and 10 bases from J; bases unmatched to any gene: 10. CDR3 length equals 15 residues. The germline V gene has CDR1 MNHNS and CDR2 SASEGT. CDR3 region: CASRGTGTGRSPLHF. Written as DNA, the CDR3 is TGTGCCAGCAGGGGCACCGGGACAGGGAGATCACCCCTCCACTTT.

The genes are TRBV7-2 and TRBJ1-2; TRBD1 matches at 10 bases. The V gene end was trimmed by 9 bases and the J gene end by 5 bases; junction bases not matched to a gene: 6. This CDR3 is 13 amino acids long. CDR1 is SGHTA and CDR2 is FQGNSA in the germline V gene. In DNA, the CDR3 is TGTGCCAGGCGGACAGGGGGAGATTATGGCTACACCTTC. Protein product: CARRTGGDYGYTF.

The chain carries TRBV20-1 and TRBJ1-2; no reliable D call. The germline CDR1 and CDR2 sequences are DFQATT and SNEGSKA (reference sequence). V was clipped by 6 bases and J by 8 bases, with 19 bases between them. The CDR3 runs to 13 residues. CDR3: CSATAWPAVGYTF. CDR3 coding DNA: TGCAGTGCCACCGCCTGGCCCGCGGTGGGCTACACCTTC.

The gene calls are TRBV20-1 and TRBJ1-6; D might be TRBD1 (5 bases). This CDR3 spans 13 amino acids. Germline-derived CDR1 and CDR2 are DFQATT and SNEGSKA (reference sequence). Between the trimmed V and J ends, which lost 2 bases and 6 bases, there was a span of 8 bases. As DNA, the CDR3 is TGCAGTGCTAGACGGGGCCCTAATTCACCCCTCCACTTT. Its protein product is CSARRGPNSPLHF.

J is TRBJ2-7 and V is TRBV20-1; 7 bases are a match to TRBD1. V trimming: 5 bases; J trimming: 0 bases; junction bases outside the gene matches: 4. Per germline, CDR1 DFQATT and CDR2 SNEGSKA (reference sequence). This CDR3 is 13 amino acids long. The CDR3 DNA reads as TGCAGTGCTGCCCGGGACAGCTCCTACGAGCAGTACTTC. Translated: CSAARDSSYEQYF.